This is a list of T cell receptor beta chains from one sample in a study of monozygotic twins with inflammatory bowel disease. TCRdb reanalyzed the 5' RACE reads and collapses them to one entry per CDR3 protein, without DNA. The sample has approximately 160,000 distinct CDR3 sequences. Sequenced sample: blood. The origin of the receptors is a human donor with ulcerative colitis or Crohn's disease, or a healthy co-twin of an affected twin (not recorded which). CDR3s include the opening cysteine and the closing phenylalanine or tryptophan. Fields, in order: clone size, J gene, V gene, CDR3 protein. Rows give clone size only sometimes, using once, few, many, or a class for an expanded clone.

>NA|TRBJ2-1|TRBV9
CASSGREGWDEQFF
>NA|TRBJ2-1|TRBV9
CASSDTGTGSSEQFF
>NA|TRBJ2-7|TRBV6-1
CASPSPDRGFEQYF
>NA|TRBJ2-7|TRBV20-1
CSASGGHSGMKNEQYF
>NA|TRBJ1-1|TRBV20-1
CSARGLSEAFF
>NA|TRBJ1-1|TRBV19
CASSPWTNTEAFF
>NA|TRBJ2-5|TRBV29-1
CSAEGLGRQETQYF
>NA|TRBJ2-3|TRBV7-7
CASSLAQRDTQYF
>NA|TRBJ1-5|TRBV15
CATSRFTGYNQPQHF
>NA|TRBJ2-1|TRBV12-3/TRBV12-4
CASSLSASPRFF
>medium-sized|TRBJ1-2|TRBV6-2/TRBV6-3
CAIKFEAEYNYGYTF
>NA|TRBJ1-5|TRBV3-1
CASSHRSQGQPQHF
>NA|TRBJ2-7|TRBV12-3/TRBV12-4
CASSLYNTDLDQQYF
>NA|TRBJ2-7|TRBV5-6
CASSFWNPRISYEQYF
>NA|TRBJ2-2|TRBV20-1
CSWRTTNTGELFF
>NA|TRBJ2-5|TRBV27
CASSLSETNQETQYF
>NA|TRBJ1-2|TRBV15
CATSRQGAFYGYTF
>NA|TRBJ1-6|TRBV4-1
CASSQQPNSPLHF
>NA|TRBJ2-1|TRBV5-1
CASSFQDRAGEQFF
>NA|TRBJ2-1|TRBV11-2
CASSLGRRSSYNEQFF
>NA|TRBJ1-2|TRBV4-3
CASSQDRGLYGYTF
>NA|TRBJ2-1|TRBV7-9
CASSPAGGSSYNEQFF
>NA|TRBJ1-2|TRBV27
CASSLESRTYYGYTF
>NA|TRBJ1-2|TRBV12-3/TRBV12-4
CASSSGTGGRGYTF
>NA|TRBJ2-3|TRBV30
CAWTTQDTQYF
>NA|TRBJ1-4|TRBV7-8
CASSLNGGAYEKLFF
>NA|TRBJ2-6|TRBV7-2
CASSPRDRWANVLTF
>NA|TRBJ2-3|TRBV12-3/TRBV12-4
CASEVGQQVDTQYF
>NA|TRBJ2-1|TRBV6-4
CASSDSGTSSYNEQFF
>NA|TRBJ2-3|TRBV7-2
CASSLWLGRGSTDTQYF
>NA|TRBJ2-2|TRBV9
CASSVSVNGELFF
>NA|TRBJ2-1|TRBV27
CASSLGDSGRLGNEQFF
>NA|TRBJ2-1|TRBV5-1
CASSLGVGATLNEQFF
>NA|TRBJ2-1|TRBV10-3
CALGQGSYNEQFF
>NA|TRBJ2-1|TRBV5-1
CASSFALGRGDNEQFF
>NA|TRBJ2-6|TRBV10-3
CAIRRGQGASGANVLTF
>NA|TRBJ2-2|TRBV7-2
CASSPRLAGTGELFF
>NA|TRBJ2-7|TRBV7-8
CASSLVGGSEQYF
>NA|TRBJ2-3|TRBV10-3
CAITEDRDTDTQYF
>NA|TRBJ2-7|TRBV30
CAWAGQDYEQYF
>NA|TRBJ2-3|TRBV7-6
CASSLRGGMTQYF
>NA|TRBJ2-6|TRBV6-5
CASSYARGSGANVLTF
>NA|TRBJ1-1|TRBV29-1
CSVGKGAPEAFF
>NA|TRBJ2-7|TRBV5-8
CASKKAGDGYEQYF
>NA|TRBJ1-2|TRBV7-2
CASSLEGTGLFGYTF
>NA|TRBJ2-3|TRBV7-2
CASSLGTSGYTDTQYF
>NA|TRBJ1-4|TRBV6-6
CVGQTATNEKLFF
>NA|TRBJ2-2|TRBV4-2
CASSQVRGAGYRGADTGELFF
>NA|TRBJ2-1|TRBV25-1
CASRKQGSYNEQFF
>NA|TRBJ2-5|TRBV5-1
CASRRQGIGETQYF
>NA|TRBJ1-2|TRBV6-2/TRBV6-3
CASSYSGQNYGYTF
>NA|TRBJ2-7|TRBV5-8
CASSLGQAGYEQYF
>NA|TRBJ2-1|TRBV20-1
CSARGTSGRVNEQFF
>NA|TRBJ1-1|TRBV9
CASSQSGGNTEAFF